One TCR beta chain is described in this entry. These data belong to a study of cytomegalovirus exposure and HLA in healthy donors. V lost 3 bases and J 2 bases, leaving 18 bases between the germline ends. This CDR3 region has 17 residues. Germline-derived CDR1 and CDR2 are SGHRS and YFSETQ. The repertoire was sequenced with immunoSEQ multiplex PCR; TCRdb's copy has only in-frame clones and lacks some. Counted here are 55,000 to 65,000 clones, approximately 92% occurring once; the ten biggest clones make up around 1.1%. Sequencing was done on a sample of PBMCs. This rearrangement joins TRBV5-1 to TRBJ2-1; the D gene is possibly TRBD2 (5 bases). This TCR was recovered from a man younger than 35 in good health and CMV-seronegative. In DNA form, the CDR3 reads TGCGCCAGCAGCTCAGGAGGACTCAGTCAAGCCTACAATGAGCAGTTCTTC. As protein: CASSSGGLSQAYNEQFF.